This T cell receptor beta chain was sequenced for a study of blood T cell repertoires in COVID-19. Method: immunoSEQ multiplex PCR; TCRdb's copy keeps in-frame clones and lacks some. The sample records around 190,000 clones, approximately 80% being singletons. V was trimmed by 7 bases and J by 3 bases, leaving 22 bases between them. The CDR3 is 16 amino acids. Germline CDR1 and CDR2: SGHAT and FQNNGV. This receptor was identified in a woman between 45 and 60 years old with acute or convalescent COVID-19. The chain couples TRBV11-2 to TRBJ2-7; TRBD1 is a possible D gene (6 bases). The specimen was peripheral blood. CDR3: CASTYSGTNLFYEQYF. The CDR3 coding sequence is TGTGCCAGCACCTATTCAGGGACAAACCTATTCTACGAGCAGTACTTC.